Each of the 18 T cell receptor beta chains below was sequenced from the same sample in a study of blood T cell repertoires in COVID-19. The repertoire was sequenced with immunoSEQ multiplex PCR; TCRdb's copy has only in-frame clones and lacks some. The data contain more than 90,000 clones, about 80% of them seen just once; the ten biggest clones take up 4.1%. Specimen: peripheral blood. All receptors derive from a man between 60 and 75 years old with acute or convalescent COVID-19.

In this sample, this clone turned up a few times. The rearrangement links TRBV7-9 to TRBJ2-7; D gene ambiguous. Trimming pared 3 bases from V and 3 bases from J, leaving 9 bases between. The CDR3 covers 13 residues. Per the germline V gene, CDR1 is SEHNR and CDR2 is FQNEAQ (reference sequence). The CDR3 DNA sequence: TGTGCCAGCAGCTTTAAAAACAGCTACGAGCAGTACGTC. Protein product: CASSFKNSYEQYV.

This clone was observed a single time. This rearrangement joins TRBV2 to TRBJ1-4; 9 bases are a match to TRBD1. The J segment lost 0 bases and the V segment lost 7 bases, leaving 6 bases of the junction unmatched. The CDR3 extends over 16 amino acids. Germline assignment: CDR1 SNHLY and CDR2 FYNNEI. CDR3 sequence reads: CASTGDRAATNEKLFF. CDR3 nucleotide sequence: TGTGCCAGCACTGGGGACAGGGCCGCAACTAATGAAAAACTGTTTTTT.

The chain recombines TRBV15 with TRBJ2-2; D unclear. Germline lookup yields CDR1 LNHNV and CDR2 YYDKDF (reference sequence). V was clipped by 6 bases and J by 6 bases, with 11 bases between them. This CDR3 contains 13 residues. CDR3 bases: TGTGCCACCAGGGATAGCCGGGCCGGGGAGCTGTTTTTT. Protein sequence: CATRDSRAGELFF.

CDR3 DNA sequence: TGTGCCAGCAGCCCGGACTTGGGGTTCCGGGGCTACACCTTC. Translated, it gives CASSPDLGFRGYTF. The V call is TRBV11-2, the J call TRBJ1-2; D is unresolved. The CDR3 totals 14 residues. Germline-derived CDR1 and CDR2 are SGHAT and FQNNGV. Between the trimmed V and J ends, which lost 5 bases and 8 bases, there was a span of 18 bases.

On this clone itself: A read error may produce the germline difference seen at one junction end. The chain uses TRBV7-2 and TRBJ2-2, with D perhaps TRBD2 (5 bases). CDR3 size: 12 residues. From germline, CDR1 is SGHTA and CDR2 FQGNSA. DNA of the CDR3: TGTGCCAGCAGGCGGAACACCGGGGATCTGTTTTTT. This sequence encodes CASRRNTGDLFF. Full variable domain (rest looked up from reference TRBV7-2 and TRBJ2-2): GAGVSQSPSNKVTEKGKDVELRCDPISGHTALYWYRQSLGQGLEFLIYFQGNSAPDKSGLPSDRFSAERTGGSVSTLTIQRTQQEDSAVYLCASRRNTGDLFFGEGSRLTVL.

V is TRBV19 and J is TRBJ1-4, with D uncertain. From germline, CDR1 is LNHDA and CDR2 SQIVND (reference sequence). V lost 5 bases to trimming and J lost 3 bases, with 10 bases between them. This CDR3 has 14 amino acids. The CDR3 here is CASSQYRSNEKLFF. CDR3 DNA sequence: TGTGCCAGTAGTCAGTACAGATCTAATGAAAAACTGTTTTTT.

In its sample, this clone was seen once. The chain links TRBV9 to TRBJ1-2; TRBD1 matches at 8 bases. Trimming at V came to 1 base and at J to 0 bases, leaving 2 bases not matched to a gene. This CDR3 is built from 15 residues. The germline gives CDR1 SGDLS, CDR2 YYNGEE. The CDR3 DNA follows: TGTGCCAGCAGCGTACAGGGGGCAGCTAACTATGGCTACACCTTC. Protein product: CASSVQGAANYGYTF.

The genes are TRBV6-5 and TRBJ2-1; no clear D gene. V was trimmed by 0 bases and J by 4 bases, leaving 10 bases between them. The CDR3 has 15 amino acids. Germline assignment: CDR1 MNHEY and CDR2 SVGAGI. The CDR3 nucleotides are TGTGCCAGCAGTTACTCGGCACAGCTATACAATGAGCAGTTCTTC. It is translated as CASSYSAQLYNEQFF.

V and J are TRBV5-1 and TRBJ2-1; 7 positions match TRBD1. Looked up from germline, CDR1 is SGHRS and CDR2 is YFSETQ. This CDR3 region has 15 residues. V shed 3 bases, J shed 0 bases, and the junction held 3 bases outside the gene matches. The CDR3, as DNA: TGCGCCAGCAGCTCGGACAGGACCTCCTACAATGAGCAGTTCTTC. Translated: CASSSDRTSYNEQFF. Supplemented by reference TRBV5-1 and TRBJ2-1, the full variable domain reads KAGVTQTPRYLIKTRGQQVTLSCSPISGHRSVSWYQQTPGQGLQFLFEYFSETQRNKGNFPGRFSGRQFSNSRSEMNVSTLELGDSALYLCASSSDRTSYNEQFFGPGTRLTVL.

This clone was observed a single time. This rearrangement joins TRBV6-2 or TRBV6-3 to TRBJ2-7; TRBD2 agrees at 9 bases. Germline trimming cut 2 bases from V and 3 bases from J; bases unmatched to any gene: 5. Looked up from germline, CDR1 is MNHEY and CDR2 is SVGEGT. The CDR3 contains 15 residues. The CDR3 protein is CASSYGLAGIYEQYV. CDR3 bases: TGTGCCAGCAGTTACGGGCTAGCGGGAATCTACGAGCAGTACGTC.

V is TRBV18 and J is TRBJ1-2, with D perhaps matching TRBD1 (5 bases). Germline-derived CDR1 and CDR2 are KGHSH and LQKENI. There are 15 residues in the CDR3. V lost 6 bases and J 1 base, leaving 15 bases between the germline ends. The CDR3 bases are TGTGCCAGCTCCCTTGACAGCGGGGGTAACTATGGCTACACCTTC. It specifies CASSLDSGGNYGYTF. The variable domain in full, completed from reference TRBV18 and TRBJ1-2, reads NAGVMQNPRHLVRRRGQEARLRCSPMKGHSHVYWYRQLPEEGLKFMVYLQKENIIDESGMPKERFSAEFPKEGPSILRIQQVVRGDSAAYFCASSLDSGGNYGYTFGSGTRLTVV.

V is TRBV12-3 or TRBV12-4 and J is TRBJ2-7; D is ambiguous. Trimming took 3 bases from V and 5 from J, leaving 11 bases between them. This CDR3 has 13 residues. The CDR3 sequence is CASSFRSPDEQYV. In nucleotides, the CDR3 is TGTGCCAGCAGTTTCCGCAGTCCCGACGAGCAGTACGTC.

Of note for this clone: A much bigger clone sits one base away, suggesting this may be a read error. V gene TRBV7-9 combines with J gene TRBJ2-2; the D gene is possibly TRBD1 (6 bases). Trimming stripped 3 bases from V and 4 bases from J, with 6 bases between. The CDR3 totals 13 residues. The V gene's germline CDR1 is SEHNR and CDR2 FQNEAQ (reference sequence). CDR3 region: CASSFRGTGELFF. CDR3 DNA: TGTGCCAGCAGCTTCAGGGGCACCGGGGAGCTGTTTTTT. Full variable domain (remainder filled in from reference TRBV7-9 and TRBJ2-2): DTGVSQNPRHKITKRGQNVTFRCDPISEHNRLYWYRQTLGQGPEFLTYFQNEAQLEKSRLLSDRFSAERPKGSFSTLEIQRTEQGDSAMYLCASSFRGTGELFFGEGSRLTVL.

The chain couples TRBV19 to TRBJ2-1; D remains unclear. The ends were cut back, 3 bases at V and 2 bases at J, with 11 bases in the middle. The germline V gene encodes CDR1 LNHDA and CDR2 SQIVND (reference sequence). The length of the CDR3 is 15 residues. CDR3 sequence reads: CASSMKSYPYNEQFF. The CDR3 nucleotides are TGTGCCAGTAGTATGAAGTCCTACCCCTACAATGAGCAGTTCTTC.

The rearrangement links TRBV13 to TRBJ1-1, with a tentative D call TRBD1 (5 bases). The CDR3 is 14 amino acids. Trimming pared 5 bases from V and 5 bases from J, leaving 15 bases between. Germline V gene sequence: CDR1 PRHDT, CDR2 FYEKMQ (reference sequence). The CDR3 protein is CASSPVGQMTEAFF. DNA for the CDR3: TGTGCCAGCAGCCCGGTGGGGCAGATGACTGAAGCTTTCTTT.

The rearrangement joins TRBV5-4 to TRBJ2-3; perhaps TRBD1 as D (5 bases). Trimming took 0 bases from V and 7 from J, leaving 9 bases between them. Germline CDR1 and CDR2: SGHNT and YYREEE (reference sequence). The CDR3 spans 13 residues. CDR3 region: CASSLEQGNTQYF. In DNA form, the CDR3 reads TGTGCCAGCAGCTTGGAGCAGGGAAATACGCAGTATTTT.

The chain employs TRBV11-2 and TRBJ2-3; 8 bases agree with TRBD2. V dropped 5 bases and J dropped 6; count of bases not matched to a gene: 7. The germline V gene has CDR1 SGHAT and CDR2 FQNNGV. The CDR3 is made up of 14 amino acids. This CDR3 is CASSEPGGPDTQYF. The CDR3 bases are TGTGCCAGCAGCGAACCGGGGGGGCCGGATACGCAGTATTTT.

The chain uses TRBV5-1 and TRBJ2-1; 9 nucleotides agree with TRBD2. Trimming cost V 7 bases and J 0 bases; bases outside gene matches: 11. This CDR3 contains 17 residues. Germline V gene data show CDR1 as SGHRS and CDR2 as YFSETQ. This CDR3 reads CASRVAGAPSSYNEQFF. As DNA, the CDR3 is TGCGCCAGCCGGGTAGCGGGAGCTCCCAGCTCCTACAATGAGCAGTTCTTC.